The TCR beta chain under discussion was sequenced for a study of naive and memory T cell subsets. For blood and skin samples, reverse transcription used TCR alpha and beta constant primers. TCRdb ran MiXCR on the 5' RACE reads and lists one entry per CDR3 protein. The repertoire holds approximately 27,000 distinct CDR3 sequences, with around a quarter as singletons. Whole blood, 2.5 ml, came from adult healthy volunteers. Germline CDR1 MNHEY, CDR2 SVGEGT. Trimming took off 7 bases at V and 7 bases at J, with 17 bases between the two ends. The CDR3 is made up of 14 amino acids. This rearrangement joins TRBV6-2 or TRBV6-3 to TRBJ2-4; no firm D call. The TCR sequence derives from a female donor in good health. The CDR3 spells CASTQAPLGNIQYF. CDR3 DNA: TGTGCCAGCACCCAGGCCCCCCTTGGCAACATTCAGTACTTC.